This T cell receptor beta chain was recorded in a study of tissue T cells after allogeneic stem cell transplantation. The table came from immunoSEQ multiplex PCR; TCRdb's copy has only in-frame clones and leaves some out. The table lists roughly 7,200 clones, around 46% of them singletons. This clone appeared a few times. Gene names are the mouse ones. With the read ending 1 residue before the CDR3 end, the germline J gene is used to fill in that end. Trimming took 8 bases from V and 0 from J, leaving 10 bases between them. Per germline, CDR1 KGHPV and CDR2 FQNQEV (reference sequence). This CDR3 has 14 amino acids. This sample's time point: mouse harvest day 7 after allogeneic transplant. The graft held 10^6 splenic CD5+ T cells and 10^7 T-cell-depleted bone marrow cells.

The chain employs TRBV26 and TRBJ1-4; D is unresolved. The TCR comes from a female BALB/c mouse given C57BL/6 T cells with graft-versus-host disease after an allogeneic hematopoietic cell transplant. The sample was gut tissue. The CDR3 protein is CASSTNLSNERLFF. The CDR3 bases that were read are TGTGCCAGCTCGACAAACCTTTCCAACGAAAGATTATTT.